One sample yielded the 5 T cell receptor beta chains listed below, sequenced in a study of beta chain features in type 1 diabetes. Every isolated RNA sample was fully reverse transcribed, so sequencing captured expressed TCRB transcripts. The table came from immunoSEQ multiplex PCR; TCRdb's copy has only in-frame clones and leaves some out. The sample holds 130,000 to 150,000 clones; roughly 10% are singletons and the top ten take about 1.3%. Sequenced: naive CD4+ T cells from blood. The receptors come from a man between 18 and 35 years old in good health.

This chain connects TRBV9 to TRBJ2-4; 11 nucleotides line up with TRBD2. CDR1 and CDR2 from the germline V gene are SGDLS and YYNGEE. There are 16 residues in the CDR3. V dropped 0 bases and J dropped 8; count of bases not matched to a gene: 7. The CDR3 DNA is TGTGCCAGCAGCGTAGGTCTTAGCGGGGGGGCCGACATTCAGTACTTC. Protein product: CASSVGLSGGADIQYF.

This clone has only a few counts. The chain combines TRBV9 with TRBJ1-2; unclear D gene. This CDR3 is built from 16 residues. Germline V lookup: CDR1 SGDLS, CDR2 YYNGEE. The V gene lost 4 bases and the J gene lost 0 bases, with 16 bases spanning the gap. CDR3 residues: CASSPRLAGANYGYTF. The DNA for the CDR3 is TGTGCCAGCAGCCCGCGATTGGCAGGCGCTAACTATGGCTACACCTTC.

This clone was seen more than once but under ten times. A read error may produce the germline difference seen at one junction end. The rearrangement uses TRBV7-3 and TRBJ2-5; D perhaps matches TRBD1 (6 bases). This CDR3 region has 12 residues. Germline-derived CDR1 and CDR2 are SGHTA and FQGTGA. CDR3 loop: CGTPKYQETQYF. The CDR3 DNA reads TGCGGGACACCAAAGTACCAAGAGACCCAGTACTTC.

In DNA form, the CDR3 reads TGCGCCAGCACGCCGGGGGAGTCGTCCTACAATGAGCAGTTCTTC. Its protein product is CASTPGESSYNEQFF. This chain links TRBV5-1 with TRBJ2-1, with D perhaps matching TRBD2 (6 bases). V shed 6 bases and J shed 1 base, with 14 bases lying between them. The CDR3 is 15 amino acids. The germline V gene encodes CDR1 SGHRS and CDR2 YFSETQ.

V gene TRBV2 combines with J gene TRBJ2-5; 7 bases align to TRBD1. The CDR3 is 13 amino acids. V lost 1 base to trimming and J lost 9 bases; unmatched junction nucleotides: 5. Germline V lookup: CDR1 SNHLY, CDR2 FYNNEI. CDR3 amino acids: CASSEGQGWAQYF. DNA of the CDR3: TGTGCCAGCAGTGAAGGACAGGGATGGGCCCAGTACTTC. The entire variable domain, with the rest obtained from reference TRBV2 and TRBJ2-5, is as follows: EPEVTQTPSHQVTQMGQEVILRCVPISNHLYFYWYRQILGQKVEFLVSFYNNEISEKSEIFDDQFSVERPDGSNFTLKIRSTKLEDSAMYFCASSEGQGWAQYFGPGTRLLVL.